The source of this T cell receptor beta chain is a study of T cell responses to AZD1222 COVID-19 vaccine. Study-wide points: Mostly white British, mostly female donors; authors suggested clonal diversity may be underestimated.

CDR3 length equals 13 residues. About this clone itself: The antigen is unknown.

The method was immunoSEQ multiplex PCR; TCRdb's version includes in-frame clones alone and lacks a portion of them. The sample gives some 150,000 clones, roughly 92% of which show up once; about 3.7% is in the top ten. The TCR originated in an adult in good health. The genes are TRBV21-1 and TRBJ1-5. TRBV21-1 is noted as a pseudogene. The source was peripheral blood, collected on day 0 of AZD1222 vaccination. CDR3 residues: CASRGWGNQPQHF. The CDR3 DNA sequence: TGTGCCAGCAGGGGATGGGGCAATCAGCCCCAGCATTTT.